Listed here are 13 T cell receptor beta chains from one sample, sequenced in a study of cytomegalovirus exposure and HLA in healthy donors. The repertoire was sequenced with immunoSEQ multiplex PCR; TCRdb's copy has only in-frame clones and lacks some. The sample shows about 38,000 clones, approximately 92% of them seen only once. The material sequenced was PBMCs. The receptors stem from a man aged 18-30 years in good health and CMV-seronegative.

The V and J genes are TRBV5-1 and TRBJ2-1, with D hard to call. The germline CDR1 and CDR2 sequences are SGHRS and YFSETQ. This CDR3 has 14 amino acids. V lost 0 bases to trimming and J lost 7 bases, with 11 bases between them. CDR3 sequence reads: CASSLGQVENEQFF. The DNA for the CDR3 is TGCGCCAGCAGCTTGGGGCAGGTAGAGAATGAGCAGTTCTTC.

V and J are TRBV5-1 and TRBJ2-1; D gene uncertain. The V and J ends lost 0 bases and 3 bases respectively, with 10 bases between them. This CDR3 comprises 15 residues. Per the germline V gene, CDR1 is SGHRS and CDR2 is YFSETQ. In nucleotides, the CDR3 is TGCGCCAGCAGCTTGGGCGCTGGTATCTACAATGAGCAGTTCTTC. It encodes CASSLGAGIYNEQFF. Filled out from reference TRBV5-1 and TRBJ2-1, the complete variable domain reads KAGVTQTPRYLIKTRGQQVTLSCSPISGHRSVSWYQQTPGQGLQFLFEYFSETQRNKGNFPGRFSGRQFSNSRSEMNVSTLELGDSALYLCASSLGAGIYNEQFFGPGTRLTVL.

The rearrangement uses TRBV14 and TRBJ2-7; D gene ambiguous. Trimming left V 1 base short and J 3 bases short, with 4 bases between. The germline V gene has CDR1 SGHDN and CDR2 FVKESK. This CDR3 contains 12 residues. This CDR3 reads CASSQAYYEQYF. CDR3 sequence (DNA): TGTGCCAGCAGCCAAGCCTACTACGAGCAGTACTTC. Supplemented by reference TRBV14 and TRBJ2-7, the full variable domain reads EAGVTQFPSHSVIEKGQTVTLRCDPISGHDNLYWYRRVMGKEIKFLLHFVKESKQDESGMPNNRFLAERTGGTYSTLKVQPAELEDSGVYFCASSQAYYEQYFGPGTRLTVT.

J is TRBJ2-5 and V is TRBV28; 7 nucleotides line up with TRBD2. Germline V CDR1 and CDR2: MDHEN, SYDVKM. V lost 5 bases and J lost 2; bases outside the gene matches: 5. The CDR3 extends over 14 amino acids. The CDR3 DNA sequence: TGTGCCAGCAGTACCCTAGCGGTACAAGAGACCCAGTACTTC. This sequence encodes CASSTLAVQETQYF.

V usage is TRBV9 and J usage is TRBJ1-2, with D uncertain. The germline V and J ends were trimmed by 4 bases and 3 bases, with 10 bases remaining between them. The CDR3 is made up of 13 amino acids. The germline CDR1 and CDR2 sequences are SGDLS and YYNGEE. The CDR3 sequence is CASSLGTDYGYTF. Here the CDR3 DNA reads TGTGCCAGCAGCCTAGGAACAGACTATGGCTACACCTTC.

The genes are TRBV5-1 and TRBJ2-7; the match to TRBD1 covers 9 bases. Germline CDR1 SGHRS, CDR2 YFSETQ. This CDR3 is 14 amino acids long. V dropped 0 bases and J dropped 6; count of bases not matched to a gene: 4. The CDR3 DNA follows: TGCGCCAGCAGCTTGGAGGGACAGGGAGGCGAGCAGTACTTC. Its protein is CASSLEGQGGEQYF.

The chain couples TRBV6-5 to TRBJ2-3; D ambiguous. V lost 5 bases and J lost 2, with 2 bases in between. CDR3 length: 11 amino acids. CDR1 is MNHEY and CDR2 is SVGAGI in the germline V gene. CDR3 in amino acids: CASSHTDTQYF. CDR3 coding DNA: TGTGCCAGCAGTCACACAGATACGCAGTATTTT.

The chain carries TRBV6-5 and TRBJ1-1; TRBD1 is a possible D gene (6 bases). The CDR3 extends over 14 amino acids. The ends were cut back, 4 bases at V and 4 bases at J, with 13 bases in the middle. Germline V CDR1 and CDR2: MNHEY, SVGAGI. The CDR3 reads CASSFQGSVTEAFF. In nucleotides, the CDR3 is TGTGCCAGCAGTTTTCAGGGGAGCGTCACTGAAGCTTTCTTT.

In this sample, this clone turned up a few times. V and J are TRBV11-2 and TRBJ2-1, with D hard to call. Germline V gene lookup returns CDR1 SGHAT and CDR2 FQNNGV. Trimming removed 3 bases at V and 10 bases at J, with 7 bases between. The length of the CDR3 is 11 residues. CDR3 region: CASSFLQEQFF. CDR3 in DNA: TGTGCCAGCAGCTTCTTGCAGGAGCAGTTCTTC. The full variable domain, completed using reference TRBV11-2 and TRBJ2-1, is EAGVAQSPRYKIIEKRQSVAFWCNPISGHATLYWYQQILGQGPKLLIQFQNNGVVDDSQLPKDRFSAERLKGVDSTLKIQPAKLEDSAVYLCASSFLQEQFFGPGTRLTVL.

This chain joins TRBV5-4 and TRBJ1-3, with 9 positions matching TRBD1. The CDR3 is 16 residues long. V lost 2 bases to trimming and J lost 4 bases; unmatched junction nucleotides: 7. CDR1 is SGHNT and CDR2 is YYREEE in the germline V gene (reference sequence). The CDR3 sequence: CASSLNRGLAGNTIYF. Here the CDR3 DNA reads TGTGCCAGCAGCTTAAACAGGGGGCTGGCGGGAAACACCATATATTTT. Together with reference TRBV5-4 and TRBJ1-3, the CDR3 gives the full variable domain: ETGVTQSPTHLIKTRGQQVTLRCSSQSGHNTVSWYQQALGQGPQFIFQYYREEENGRGNFPPRFSGLQFPNYSSELNVNALELDDSALYLCASSLNRGLAGNTIYFGEGSWLTVV.

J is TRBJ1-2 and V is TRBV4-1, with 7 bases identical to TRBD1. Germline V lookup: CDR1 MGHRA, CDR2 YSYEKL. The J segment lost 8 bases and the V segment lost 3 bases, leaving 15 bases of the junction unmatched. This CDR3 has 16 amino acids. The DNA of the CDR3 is TGCGCCAGCAGCCACCAAACCCAGGGGGTAACTATCGGCTACACCTTC. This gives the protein CASSHQTQGVTIGYTF.

The DNA of the CDR3 is TGTGCCAGCAGTTCTCAGGGGGGCGTTTCCAAAAACATTCAGTACTTC. Protein sequence: CASSSQGGVSKNIQYF. The chain employs TRBV2 and TRBJ2-4; TRBD1 is a possible D gene (7 bases). Trimming shortened V by 5 bases and J by 2 bases, and 16 bases separated the two germline ends. The length of the CDR3 is 16 residues. CDR1 is SNHLY and CDR2 is FYNNEI in the germline V gene.

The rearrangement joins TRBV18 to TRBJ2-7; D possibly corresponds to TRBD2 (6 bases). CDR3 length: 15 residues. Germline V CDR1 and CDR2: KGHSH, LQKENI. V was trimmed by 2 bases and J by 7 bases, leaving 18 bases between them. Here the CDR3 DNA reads TGTGCCAGCTCACCAGAGGTTAGCGGTCGATCGGAGCAGTACTTC. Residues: CASSPEVSGRSEQYF.